The 22 T cell receptor beta chains below all came from one sample that was sequenced in a study of T cells in Graves' hyperthyroidism and ophthalmopathy. TCR beta CDR3 regions were amplified from RNA transcripts. Primed by the HTBI set, a first-round RT-PCR was run on the TCR CDR3. From the multiplex PCR reads, TCRdb called clonotypes with MiXCR, one entry per CDR3 protein. Of 500,000 to 750,000 distinct CDR3 sequences in the sample, less than 20% were seen once. The sequencing sample was made of blood. The receptor source for this set is a woman in her twenties or thirties with Graves' hyperthyroidism.

The chain is built from TRBV29-1 and TRBJ1-1; D is ambiguous. Germline values: CDR1 SQVTM, CDR2 ANQGSEA. The CDR3 is 13 residues long. The ends were cut back, 4 bases at V and 4 bases at J, with 13 bases in the middle. As DNA, the CDR3 is TGCAGCGTTGTTAGGGCTGGAGGCACTGAAGCTTTCTTT. It translates to CSVVRAGGTEAFF.

As to this clonotype: This may come from a read error, since a much larger clone is one base off. This sequence joins TRBV20-1 and TRBJ2-3, with D perhaps being TRBD1 or TRBD2 (6 bases each). Trimming removed 7 bases from V and 3 bases from J, with 14 bases in between. Germline CDR1 DFQATT, CDR2 SNEGSKA (reference sequence). The CDR3 totals 13 residues. The CDR3 loop is CSGAGDSTDTQYF. As DNA, the CDR3 is TGCAGTGGGGCAGGGGACTCTACAGATACGCAGTATTTT.

This clonotype was detected ten times or more. The rearrangement joins TRBV15 to TRBJ1-2; possible D gene TRBD1, 5 bases. The CDR3 covers 13 residues. Germline CDR1 is LNHNV and CDR2 is YYDKDF (reference sequence). The germline V and J ends were trimmed by 0 bases and 8 bases, with 10 bases remaining between them. CDR3 amino acids: CATSRDLGGGYTF. CDR3 DNA: TGTGCCACCAGCAGAGATTTGGGGGGGGGCTACACCTTC.

This clonotype occurred many times. DNA of the CDR3: TGTGCCAGCAGTTTTGCAGGCGAGAACACTGAAGCTTTCTTT. Translated: CASSFAGENTEAFF. The chain uses TRBV27 and TRBJ1-1; no firm D call. Germline-derived CDR1 and CDR2 are MNHEY and SMNVEV (reference sequence). Trimming stripped 3 bases from V and 1 base from J, with 9 bases between. The CDR3 is made up of 14 amino acids.

The chain couples TRBV19 to TRBJ1-1; 7 bases agree with TRBD1. This CDR3 contains 15 residues. V lost 5 bases to trimming and J lost 4 bases; unmatched junction nucleotides: 10. CDR1 LNHDA and CDR2 SQIVND come from the germline V gene (reference sequence). This CDR3 reads CASSPGDSRRTEAFF. The CDR3 DNA reads as TGTGCCAGTAGTCCGGGGGACAGTCGGCGCACTGAAGCTTTCTTT.

The chain links TRBV4-1 to TRBJ2-1, with D perhaps TRBD2 (5 bases). This CDR3 spans 16 amino acids. V was shortened by 3 bases and J by 3 bases, with 15 bases between the two germline ends. Germline V lookup: CDR1 MGHRA, CDR2 YSYEKL. The CDR3 spells CASSQGSRYNYNEQFF. The CDR3 nucleotides are TGCGCCAGCAGCCAGGGGAGCCGATACAACTACAATGAGCAGTTCTTC.

The chain recombines TRBV15 with TRBJ2-2; 8 bases line up with TRBD1. CDR1 LNHNV and CDR2 YYDKDF come from the germline V gene (reference sequence). The CDR3 is 17 amino acids. The junction had 12 bases not matched to a gene; V was cut back by 5 bases and J by 4 bases. DNA for the CDR3: TGTGCCACCAGCGGACACTGGGGGACAGGTGCCACCGGGGAGCTGTTTTTT. Its protein product is CATSGHWGTGATGELFF. Combining the CDR3 with reference TRBV15 and TRBJ2-2 gives the whole variable domain DAMVIQNPRYQVTQFGKPVTLSCSQTLNHNVMYWYQQKSSQAPKLLFHYYDKDFNNEADTPDNFQSRRPNTSFCFLDIRSPGLGDTAMYLCATSGHWGTGATGELFFGEGSRLTVL.

This clonotype was observed at least ten times. The chain has TRBV7-8 and TRBJ2-7; D gene uncertain. Germline CDR1 and CDR2: SGHVS and FQNEAQ. The CDR3 consists of 15 residues. The germline V and J ends were trimmed by 5 bases and 0 bases, with 14 bases remaining between them. The CDR3 DNA follows: TGTGCCAGCAGCCAGCCGAGCGCGGTCTCCTACGAGCAGTACTTC. Its protein product is CASSQPSAVSYEQYF.

This clonotype was seen only a few times. V and J are TRBV30 and TRBJ1-5; D not certain. Trimming stripped 1 base from V and 1 base from J, with 8 bases between. CDR3 length: 14 residues. Germline CDR1 is GTSNPN and CDR2 is SVGIG (reference sequence). The CDR3 DNA reads TGTGCCTGGAGTGCCGAGACAAGCAATCAGCCCCAGCATTTT. Protein sequence: CAWSAETSNQPQHF.

The rearrangement links TRBV7-3 to TRBJ2-2; tentative D call: TRBD2 (6 bases). The V end was cut by 4 bases, the J end by 5 bases, with 14 bases between. Germline CDR1 reads SGHTA; CDR2 reads FQGTGA. This CDR3 contains 15 residues. As DNA, the CDR3 is TGTGCCAGCAGCTCCCTAGCGACAGCGACCGGGGAGCTGTTTTTT. It specifies CASSSLATATGELFF.

This clonotype was seen only a few times. The chain joins TRBV10-3 to TRBJ2-3; 7 bases are a match to TRBD2. Germline V gene lookup returns CDR1 ENHRY and CDR2 SYGVKD. V trimming: 0 bases; J trimming: 4 bases; junction bases outside the gene matches: 1. The CDR3 totals 14 residues. CDR3 region: CAISESGGADTQYF. CDR3 coding DNA: TGTGCCATCAGTGAGTCGGGAGGGGCAGATACGCAGTATTTT.

The V call is TRBV5-4, the J call TRBJ2-3; D perhaps matches TRBD2 (5 bases). The CDR3 totals 16 residues. Germline CDR1 and CDR2: SGHNT and YYREEE (reference sequence). Deletions cut 6 bases from V and 0 bases from J, with 17 bases between. The CDR3 loop is CASTPEGSWSTDTQYF. As DNA, the CDR3 is TGTGCCAGCACTCCAGAAGGGAGTTGGAGCACAGATACGCAGTATTTT.

This clonotype came up many times. The V call is TRBV28, the J call TRBJ2-1; D gene ambiguous. The ends were cut back, 6 bases at V and 8 bases at J, with 17 bases in the middle. There are 14 residues in the CDR3. CDR1 is MDHEN and CDR2 is SYDVKM in the germline V gene. The CDR3 DNA sequence: TGTGCCAGCAGCCAGGAATTGACTGGGGATGAGCAGTTCTTC. It encodes CASSQELTGDEQFF.

Ten or more counts support this clonotype. The gene calls are TRBV18 and TRBJ2-5; no reliable D call. Germline values: CDR1 KGHSH, CDR2 LQKENI. This CDR3 has 12 amino acids. Trimming left V 3 bases short and J 4 bases short, with 6 bases between. In nucleotides, the CDR3 is TGTGCCAGCTCACCCGACCGAGAGACCCAGTACTTC. It encodes CASSPDRETQYF. The complete variable domain, with remaining parts taken from reference TRBV18 and TRBJ2-5, reads NAGVMQNPRHLVRRRGQEARLRCSPMKGHSHVYWYRQLPEEGLKFMVYLQKENIIDESGMPKERFSAEFPKEGPSILRIQQVVRGDSAAYFCASSPDRETQYFGPGTRLLVL.

V is TRBV12-3 or TRBV12-4 and J is TRBJ2-7; D possibly corresponds to TRBD2 (6 bases). The V and J ends lost 6 bases and 1 base respectively, with 19 bases between them. The CDR3 has 16 residues. The CDR3 DNA reads as TGTGCCAGCAGCCTAGGGATGAAGGGACTTTCCTACGAGCAGTACTTC. Translating gives CASSLGMKGLSYEQYF.

The V gene is TRBV12-3 or TRBV12-4, the J gene TRBJ1-2; D perhaps matches TRBD1 (6 bases). Trimming pared 6 bases from V and 4 bases from J, leaving 18 bases between. The CDR3 sequence is 15 residues long. The CDR3 loop reads CASSLSGGNLYGYTF. CDR3 bases: TGTGCCAGCAGCCTGAGTGGGGGCAACCTCTATGGCTACACCTTC.

This clonotype was seen repeatedly, ten times or more. V is TRBV27 and J is TRBJ2-7, with D perhaps matching TRBD1 (6 bases). The CDR3 covers 14 residues. Trimming took off 0 bases at V and 6 bases at J, with 12 bases between the two ends. Looked up from germline, CDR1 is MNHEY and CDR2 is SMNVEV (reference sequence). The DNA for the CDR3 is TGTGCCAGCAGTTTATCTTGGGGGCGAGGCGAGCAGTACTTC. Its protein is CASSLSWGRGEQYF.

V and J are TRBV6-1 and TRBJ2-7; D might be TRBD1 or TRBD2, each matching 5 bases. The germline V gene has CDR1 MNHNS and CDR2 SASEGT. The CDR3 length is 14 residues. The V gene lost 6 bases and the J gene lost 3 bases, with 15 bases spanning the gap. The CDR3 DNA reads as TGTGCCAGCAGGGGGGTCGTGGGCAGCTACGAGCAGTACTTC. Translating gives CASRGVVGSYEQYF.

At least ten counts were recorded for this clonotype. This chain joins TRBV6-1 and TRBJ2-1, with TRBD2 matching over 7 bases. In germline, CDR1 is MNHNS, CDR2 SASEGT. The CDR3 has 15 residues. V trimming: 5 bases; J trimming: 0 bases; junction bases outside the gene matches: 4. CDR3 DNA: TGTGCCAGCAGTAAGCGGGAAGACTCCTACAATGAGCAGTTCTTC. Protein product: CASSKREDSYNEQFF.

This sequence joins TRBV7-2 and TRBJ2-1; 14 positions match TRBD2. Trimming cost V 1 base and J 8 bases; bases outside gene matches: 13. The CDR3 is made up of 19 amino acids. Germline assignment: CDR1 SGHTA and CDR2 FQGNSA. The CDR3 loop reads CASSLGGGLAGEGTHEQFF. For the CDR3, the DNA is TGTGCCAGCAGCTTAGGGGGGGGACTAGCGGGAGAGGGGACGCATGAGCAGTTCTTC.

The chain links TRBV14 to TRBJ2-1; D uncertain. Trimming removed 1 base at V and 13 bases at J, with 14 bases between. This CDR3 contains 13 residues. From germline, CDR1 is SGHDN and CDR2 FVKESK. Written as DNA, the CDR3 is TGTGCCAGCAGCCAAGTCGCGGCCGCTACTCAGTTCTTC. Amino acids: CASSQVAAATQFF.

This clonotype turned up a few times. The chain employs TRBV3-1 and TRBJ2-2; 10 bases map to TRBD2. J lost 3 bases, V lost 2 bases, and 9 bases had no gene match. The CDR3 runs to 18 residues. Germline V gene sequence: CDR1 LGHDT, CDR2 YNNKEL (reference sequence). The CDR3 DNA follows: TGTGCCAGCAGCCAATCCGCCGCTAGCGGGAGATACACCGGGGAGCTGTTTTTT. Translated, it gives CASSQSAASGRYTGELFF.